Presented here are 25 T cell receptor beta chains from one specimen sequenced in a study of blood T cell repertoires in COVID-19. Profiled with immunoSEQ multiplex PCR; TCRdb holds only in-frame clones, not every one. The sample has about 23,000 clones, approximately 94% seen once. The specimen sequenced was peripheral blood. The receptors shown here come from a woman between 45 and 60 years old with active COVID-19.

The CDR3 loop is CASKTSSYNEQFF. CDR3 DNA sequence: TGTGCCAGTAAGACTAGTTCCTACAATGAGCAGTTCTTC. V and J are TRBV19 and TRBJ2-1, with D possibly matching TRBD2 (6 bases). This CDR3 contains 13 residues. Germline CDR1 reads LNHDA; CDR2 reads SQIVND (reference sequence). V was clipped by 7 bases and J by 1 base, with 8 bases between them.

The chain combines TRBV7-8 with TRBJ2-5, with 7 bases that match TRBD2. Germline-derived CDR1 and CDR2 are SGHVS and FQNEAQ. The CDR3 is made up of 14 amino acids. V shed 1 base, J shed 2 bases, and the junction held 1 base outside the gene matches. This CDR3 is CASSLGGGQETQYF. In DNA, the CDR3 is TGTGCCAGCAGCTTAGGCGGGGGTCAAGAGACCCAGTACTTC.

The CDR3 sequence: CASSSPIIAGGTDTQYF. CDR3 DNA sequence: TGTGCCAGCAGCTCCCCAATCATAGCGGGAGGCACAGATACGCAGTATTTT. The V and J genes are TRBV7-3 and TRBJ2-3; TRBD2 agrees at 9 bases. The CDR3 totals 17 residues. Germline-derived CDR1 and CDR2 are SGHTA and FQGTGA. With V trimmed by 4 bases and J by 1 base, 9 bases remained unmatched.

The chain combines TRBV27 with TRBJ2-7; the D is unclear. The CDR3 length is 15 residues. The ends were cut back, 7 bases at V and 3 bases at J, with 19 bases in the middle. Germline CDR1 reads MNHEY; CDR2 reads SMNVEV (reference sequence). CDR3 nucleotide sequence: TGTGCCAGCACTCACGAAGCGCCGTTGGTCTACGAGCAGTACTTC. This encodes CASTHEAPLVYEQYF.

The rearrangement joins TRBV19 to TRBJ1-6; 7 bases line up with TRBD1. The V gene's germline CDR1 is LNHDA and CDR2 SQIVND (reference sequence). Trimming cost V 5 bases and J 3 bases; bases outside gene matches: 7. The CDR3 runs to 16 residues. CDR3 residues: CASSSTGQIYNSPLHF. The CDR3, as DNA: TGTGCCAGTAGTTCTACGGGACAGATCTATAATTCACCCCTCCACTTT.

The chain couples TRBV7-9 to TRBJ2-3; 9 nucleotides agree with TRBD1. Unmatched junction bases numbered 5, after V lost 4 bases and J lost 3 bases. Germline CDR1 is SEHNR and CDR2 is FQNEAQ (reference sequence). The CDR3 has 15 amino acids. Here the CDR3 reads CASSWDRVTTDTQYF. CDR3 in DNA: TGTGCCAGCAGCTGGGACAGGGTCACGACAGATACGCAGTATTTT.

The chain links TRBV3-1 (or the pseudogene TRBV3-2) to TRBJ2-3; 12 nucleotides align to TRBD2. CDR3 length: 17 amino acids. In germline, CDR1 is LGHDT, CDR2 YNNKEL (reference sequence). The V and J ends lost 1 base and 4 bases, in that order; junction bases with no gene match: 6. The CDR3 spells CASSQVRLAGASDTQYF. CDR3 bases: TGTGCCAGCAGCCAAGTAAGACTAGCGGGGGCCTCAGATACGCAGTATTTT.

V is TRBV6-5 and J is TRBJ1-1, with 9 bases identical to TRBD1. CDR3 length: 14 amino acids. Germline-derived CDR1 and CDR2 are MNHEY and SVGAGI. After removal of 8 bases from V and 3 bases from J, the junction contained 7 bases not matched to a gene. The CDR3 region is CASGYRGRYTEAFF. For the CDR3, the DNA is TGTGCCAGCGGGTACAGGGGGCGATACACTGAAGCTTTCTTT.

The chain carries TRBV27 and TRBJ2-1; a weak D match, TRBD1 (5 bases). The V and J ends lost 2 bases and 1 base respectively, with 9 bases between them. The CDR3 covers 15 residues. Germline CDR1 is MNHEY and CDR2 is SMNVEV (reference sequence). In DNA form, the CDR3 reads TGTGCCAGCAGTTTACCAGGGCGATCCTACAATGAGCAGTTCTTC. Translating it yields CASSLPGRSYNEQFF.

The chain recombines TRBV12-3 or TRBV12-4 with TRBJ1-5, with 7 positions matching TRBD1. With 7 bases clipped from V and 5 bases from J, the junction kept 5 bases outside the gene matches. This CDR3 has 13 amino acids. For the CDR3, the DNA is TGTGCCAGCACCCGGGACAGTCATCAGCCCCAGCATTTT. The encoded protein is CASTRDSHQPQHF.

V gene TRBV5-4 combines with J gene TRBJ2-1, with 11 bases lining up with TRBD2. The V and J ends lost 0 bases and 8 bases, in that order; junction bases with no gene match: 7. The CDR3 covers 16 residues. The germline gives CDR1 SGHNT, CDR2 YYREEE (reference sequence). The CDR3 spells CASSLEELAGVDEQFF. The DNA of the CDR3 is TGTGCCAGCAGCTTGGAGGAACTAGCGGGAGTAGATGAGCAGTTCTTC. The whole variable domain, remainder taken from reference TRBV5-4 and TRBJ2-1, is ETGVTQSPTHLIKTRGQQVTLRCSSQSGHNTVSWYQQALGQGPQFIFQYYREEENGRGNFPPRFSGLQFPNYSSELNVNALELDDSALYLCASSLEELAGVDEQFFGPGTRLTVL.

The chain carries TRBV6-2 or TRBV6-3 and TRBJ2-7, with 9 bases that match TRBD2. This CDR3 comprises 14 residues. Germline V gene data show CDR1 as MNHEY and CDR2 as SVGEGT. J gave up 6 bases and V 5 bases, and 8 bases lay outside the gene matches. CDR3 sequence: CASSRPSGVSEQYV. As DNA, the CDR3 is TGTGCCAGCAGTCGCCCTAGCGGGGTCAGCGAGCAGTACGTC.

V usage is TRBV7-2 and J usage is TRBJ1-1, with TRBD1 as a possible D gene (6 bases). CDR1 SGHTA and CDR2 FQGNSA come from the germline V gene. The CDR3 consists of 13 residues. V shed 1 base and J shed 8 bases, with 11 bases lying between them. The CDR3 is CASSLVPGDEAFF. CDR3 DNA sequence: TGTGCCAGCAGCTTAGTCCCAGGGGACGAAGCTTTCTTT.

This chain connects TRBV29-1 to TRBJ2-3, with TRBD2 matching over 11 bases. This CDR3 is 13 amino acids long. Germline values: CDR1 SQVTM, CDR2 ANQGSEA. Losses at the gene ends were 7 bases for V and 6 bases for J; bases not matched to a gene: 6. This CDR3 is CSGGSGGADTQYF. CDR3 coding DNA: TGCAGCGGTGGTAGCGGGGGGGCCGATACGCAGTATTTT.

The gene calls are TRBV4-1 and TRBJ1-5; 7 bases are a match to TRBD1. CDR1 and CDR2 from the germline V gene are MGHRA and YSYEKL. V shed 0 bases, J shed 5 bases, and the junction held 16 bases outside the gene matches. The CDR3 sequence is 19 residues long. CDR3 nucleotide sequence: TGCGCCAGCAGCCAAGAAGCCCCGTGGGGACAGCAGCACCATCAGCCCCAGCATTTT. It yields the protein CASSQEAPWGQQHHQPQHF.

In nucleotides, the CDR3 is TGTGCCAGCAGAGGACGGGGTCGCGACAATGAGCAGTTCTTC. This sequence encodes CASRGRGRDNEQFF. The V call is TRBV6-5, the J call TRBJ2-1; maybe TRBD2 (5 bases). V lost 6 bases to trimming and J lost 5 bases, with 14 bases between them. This CDR3 has 14 residues. The germline V gene encodes CDR1 MNHEY and CDR2 SVGAGI.

V is TRBV29-1 and J is TRBJ2-5; D is unclear. The length of the CDR3 is 13 residues. From germline, CDR1 is SQVTM and CDR2 ANQGSEA. The ends were cut back, 4 bases at V and 1 base at J, with 10 bases in the middle. CDR3 DNA: TGCAGCGTTGGGCCAACTATCCAAGAGACCCAGTACTTC. Its translation is CSVGPTIQETQYF.

The chain joins TRBV6-5 to TRBJ2-1; 14 bases are a match to TRBD2. The CDR3 length is 15 residues. Germline values: CDR1 MNHEY, CDR2 SVGAGI. V shed 5 bases, J shed 8 bases, and the junction held 5 bases outside the gene matches. As DNA, the CDR3 is TGTGCCAGCAGTAAGGGACTAGCGGGAGCTGATGAGCAGTTCTTC. The encoded protein is CASSKGLAGADEQFF.

CDR3 sequence reads: CASSVGQGYEKLFF. CDR3 bases: TGTGCCAGCAGCGTGGGACAGGGCTATGAAAAACTGTTTTTT. The chain is built from TRBV2 and TRBJ1-4, with 9 bases identical to TRBD1. This CDR3 is 14 amino acids long. V shed 6 bases, J shed 6 bases, and the junction held 5 bases outside the gene matches. The V gene's germline CDR1 is SNHLY and CDR2 FYNNEI.

The sample holds one count of this clone. This rearrangement joins TRBV7-3 to TRBJ2-2; the D gene is possibly TRBD1 (6 bases). V gave up 5 bases and J gave up 2 bases, with 15 bases separating them. Germline CDR1 SGHTA, CDR2 FQGTGA. The CDR3 runs 16 residues. Written as DNA, the CDR3 is TGTGCCAGCAGCCTGGACAGCACTCTCAACACCGGGGAGCTGTTTTTT. Its protein product is CASSLDSTLNTGELFF.

The chain uses TRBV5-1 and TRBJ2-1; 14 nucleotides agree with TRBD2. J lost 7 bases, V lost 4 bases, and 4 bases had no gene match. CDR3 length: 15 residues. In germline, CDR1 is SGHRS, CDR2 YFSETQ. The CDR3 DNA is TGCGCCAGCAGCGGGGGACTAGCGGGAGAGAATGAGCAGTTCTTC. It specifies CASSGGLAGENEQFF.

The chain links TRBV24-1 to TRBJ1-1; 7 bases are a match to TRBD1. Germline V gene data show CDR1 as KGHDR and CDR2 as SFDVKD. The CDR3 has 12 residues. After removal of 2 bases from V and 12 bases from J, the junction contained 5 bases not matched to a gene. The CDR3 DNA follows: TGTGCCACCAGTGATTACAGGGGTAGGTCTTTCTTT. This codes for CATSDYRGRSFF.

The CDR3, as DNA: TGTGCCAGCAGCTTGGGGCAGGGGATCGGGGAGCTGTTTTTT. This gives the protein CASSLGQGIGELFF. This rearrangement joins TRBV5-8 to TRBJ2-2, with a possible D match to TRBD1 (6 bases). The CDR3 has 14 amino acids. V was pared by 0 bases and J by 7 bases, with 10 bases between. The germline CDR1 and CDR2 sequences are SGHTS and YDEGEE.

The CDR3 loop is CASENVWGGTEAFF. CDR3 sequence (DNA): TGTGCCAGCGAAAATGTTTGGGGAGGCACTGAAGCTTTCTTT. The V call is TRBV28, the J call TRBJ1-1; no reliable D call. V gave up 8 bases and J gave up 4 bases, with 17 bases separating them. Germline V gene sequence: CDR1 MDHEN, CDR2 SYDVKM. This CDR3 is 14 amino acids long.

Notes on this clone: The junction does not match germline at one end; this may be a read error. CDR3 in amino acids: CASSLSLSVPGDQLQHF. The DNA for the CDR3 is TGTGCCAGCAGTTTATCGCTATCGGTCCCCGGGGATCAGCTCCAGCATTTT. The genes are TRBV28 and TRBJ1-5, with D uncertain. CDR1 is MDHEN and CDR2 is SYDVKM in the germline V gene. This CDR3 has 17 amino acids.